Below, 21 T cell receptor beta chains from the same sample are listed, as sequenced in a study of identical twins (dated by TCRdb to about 2016). Receptors were amplified or captured by 5' RACE. Reads for this sample came from an Illumina HiSeq 2000. Starting from the raw public reads, TCRdb applied fastp trimming at Q25, assembled clones with MiXCR and retained in-frame beta chains. Rows merge per CDR3 protein into single entries with the most common DNA and genes. A total of some 590,000 distinct CDR3 sequences appear in this sample, roughly 9.9% of them only once. Jointly, the top ten make up around 3.1% of the sample. The same data also went into a second study, on yellow fever vaccine responses in identical twins.

The sample was PBMCs. All receptors come from a woman aged 18 to 35 in good health.

The gene calls are TRBV5-6 and TRBJ2-7; 9 bases line up with TRBD1. The J segment lost 6 bases and the V segment lost 4 bases, leaving 8 bases of the junction unmatched. The CDR3 length is 14 residues. Germline loops: CDR1 SGHDT, CDR2 YYEEEE. In nucleotides, the CDR3 is TGTGCCAGCAGCATAGTTAAACAGGGGGCCGAGCAGTACTTC. This encodes CASSIVKQGAEQYF.

This clonotype was seen more than once but under ten times. The chain links TRBV7-2 to TRBJ2-1; D might be TRBD1 (5 bases). CDR1 and CDR2 (germline): SGHTA, FQGNSA. Trimming stripped 2 bases from V and 2 bases from J, with 7 bases between. The CDR3 sequence is 14 residues long. This CDR3 is CASSLKGPYNEQFF. CDR3 bases: TGTGCCAGCAGCTTAAAGGGGCCCTACAATGAGCAGTTCTTC. Full variable domain (outside the CDR3, taken from reference TRBV7-2 and TRBJ2-1): GAGVSQSPSNKVTEKGKDVELRCDPISGHTALYWYRQSLGQGLEFLIYFQGNSAPDKSGLPSDRFSAERTGGSVSTLTIQRTQQEDSAVYLCASSLKGPYNEQFFGPGTRLTVL.

The chain is built from TRBV2 and TRBJ1-6; D unresolved. V was pared by 7 bases and J by 4 bases, with 8 bases between. The CDR3 covers 13 residues. Germline loops: CDR1 SNHLY, CDR2 FYNNEI. The CDR3 spells CASTGRYNSPLHF. The DNA for the CDR3 is TGTGCCAGCACTGGACGGTATAATTCACCCCTCCACTTT.

This clonotype was detected a few times. The chain employs TRBV4-1 and TRBJ2-7; possible D gene TRBD2, 6 bases. CDR1 is MGHRA, CDR2 YSYEKL, per germline. The ends were cut back, 4 bases at V and 3 bases at J, with 16 bases in the middle. The CDR3 has 15 residues. CDR3 bases: TGCGCCAGCAGCCTGGAGGGGCGTGAAGTCTACGAGCAGTACTTC. Translated: CASSLEGREVYEQYF.

The chain joins TRBV18 to TRBJ2-1; D gene ambiguous. Trimming took 1 base from V and 1 from J, leaving 5 bases between them. CDR3 length equals 14 residues. Germline V lookup: CDR1 KGHSH, CDR2 LQKENI. The CDR3 coding sequence is TGTGCCAGCTCACCACAGGATTCCTACAATGAGCAGTTCTTC. Its protein is CASSPQDSYNEQFF.

This clonotype was seen at least ten times. The J gene is TRBJ1-6, the V gene TRBV5-1; 9 positions match TRBD1. The V and J ends lost 4 bases and 10 bases, in that order; junction bases with no gene match: 9. The CDR3 is made up of 15 amino acids. Germline assignment: CDR1 SGHRS and CDR2 YFSETQ. The CDR3 DNA follows: TGCGCCAGCAGCCCAGGACAGGGGACGATATCACCCCTCCACTTT. This codes for CASSPGQGTISPLHF. Together with reference TRBV5-1 and TRBJ1-6, the CDR3 gives the full variable domain: KAGVTQTPRYLIKTRGQQVTLSCSPISGHRSVSWYQQTPGQGLQFLFEYFSETQRNKGNFPGRFSGRQFSNSRSEMNVSTLELGDSALYLCASSPGQGTISPLHFGNGTRLTVT.

The V call is TRBV2, the J call TRBJ2-1; TRBD1 agrees at 10 bases. Germline-derived CDR1 and CDR2 are SNHLY and FYNNEI. The CDR3 contains 15 residues. With 4 bases clipped from V and 8 bases from J, the junction kept 8 bases outside the gene matches. The CDR3 sequence: CASSGGTGAIYEQFF. CDR3 DNA sequence: TGTGCCAGCAGTGGCGGGACAGGGGCCATCTATGAGCAGTTCTTC. Full variable domain (remainder filled in from reference TRBV2 and TRBJ2-1): EPEVTQTPSHQVTQMGQEVILRCVPISNHLYFYWYRQILGQKVEFLVSFYNNEISEKSEIFDDQFSVERPDGSNFTLKIRSTKLEDSAMYFCASSGGTGAIYEQFFGPGTRLTVL.

This chain connects TRBV9 to TRBJ2-5, with TRBD2 identical over 13 bases. CDR3 length: 19 residues. Trimming cost V 4 bases and J 2 bases; bases outside gene matches: 14. From germline, CDR1 is SGDLS and CDR2 YYNGEE. The CDR3 spells CASSHSGGTSGAPQETQYF. The CDR3 DNA is TGTGCCAGCAGCCACTCCGGGGGGACTAGCGGGGCCCCGCAAGAGACCCAGTACTTC.

This clonotype was seen only a few times. The V and J genes are TRBV5-1 and TRBJ2-5, with D perhaps assigned TRBD1 or TRBD2 (5 bases each). Germline CDR1 SGHRS, CDR2 YFSETQ. There are 14 residues in the CDR3. Trimming shortened V by 2 bases and J by 0 bases, and 8 bases separated the two germline ends. This CDR3 reads CASSFRGNQETQYF. For the CDR3, the DNA is TGCGCCAGCAGCTTCCGGGGCAACCAAGAGACCCAGTACTTC.

This chain joins TRBV7-2 and TRBJ2-5, with 9 bases matching TRBD1. CDR1 and CDR2 (germline): SGHTA, FQGNSA. J was trimmed by 13 bases and V by 5 bases; bases with no gene match: 11. The CDR3 has 13 residues. The CDR3 sequence is CASSTRDRDRGYF. Written as DNA, the CDR3 is TGTGCCAGCAGCACCCGGGACAGGGACCGGGGGTACTTC.

The chain links TRBV18 to TRBJ2-6; a weak D match, TRBD2 (6 bases). The ends were cut back, 0 bases at V and 2 bases at J, with 8 bases in the middle. CDR1 is KGHSH and CDR2 is LQKENI in the germline V gene. The CDR3 extends over 16 amino acids. CDR3 in amino acids: CASSPPGGTGANVLTF. The CDR3 DNA reads as TGTGCCAGCTCACCACCAGGAGGGACTGGGGCCAACGTCCTGACTTTC.

The rearrangement links TRBV7-9 to TRBJ1-5; D unclear. Germline lookup yields CDR1 SEHNR and CDR2 FQNEAQ (reference sequence). The CDR3 has 14 residues. The V end was cut by 5 bases, the J end by 7 bases, with 15 bases between. The CDR3 sequence: CASSEAGRPQPQHF. Written as DNA, the CDR3 is TGTGCCAGCAGCGAAGCCGGTCGGCCCCAGCCCCAGCATTTT. Full variable domain (remainder filled in from reference TRBV7-9 and TRBJ1-5): DTGVSQNPRHKITKRGQNVTFRCDPISEHNRLYWYRQTLGQGPEFLTYFQNEAQLEKSRLLSDRFSAERPKGSFSTLEIQRTEQGDSAMYLCASSEAGRPQPQHFGDGTRLSIL.

The CDR3 region has the DNA TGTGCCAGCAGCTTAGGGGGAAAACTAGCCAAAAACATTCAGTACTTC. Its protein is CASSLGGKLAKNIQYF. This chain joins TRBV7-2 and TRBJ2-4; D remains ambiguous. Trimming stripped 1 base from V and 0 bases from J, with 10 bases between. The CDR3 is made up of 16 amino acids. The germline V gene encodes CDR1 SGHTA and CDR2 FQGNSA.

The sample holds many counts of this clonotype. The rearrangement uses TRBV29-1 and TRBJ2-7, with a tentative D call TRBD1 (5 bases). Per germline, CDR1 SQVTM and CDR2 ANQGSEA. This CDR3 spans 11 amino acids. Between the trimmed V and J ends, which lost 3 bases and 5 bases, there was a span of 8 bases. CDR3 residues: CSVESGNEQYF. The CDR3 coding sequence is TGCAGCGTTGAGTCAGGGAACGAGCAGTACTTC.

This sequence joins TRBV19 and TRBJ2-1, with D possibly being TRBD1 (5 bases). The CDR3 has 16 amino acids. Looked up from germline, CDR1 is LNHDA and CDR2 is SQIVND (reference sequence). The V and J ends lost 7 bases and 0 bases respectively, with 16 bases between them. For the CDR3, the DNA is TGTGCCAGTACTCATCCCTCGACAGACTCCTACAATGAGCAGTTCTTC. Amino acids: CASTHPSTDSYNEQFF. Using reference TRBV19 and TRBJ2-1 for the parts outside the CDR3, the full variable domain is DGGITQSPKYLFRKEGQNVTLSCEQNLNHDAMYWYRQDPGQGLRLIYYSQIVNDFQKGDIAEGYSVSREKKESFPLTVTSAQKNPTAFYLCASTHPSTDSYNEQFFGPGTRLTVL.

This clonotype showed up many times. This chain uses TRBV12-3 or TRBV12-4 with TRBJ2-2; D not resolved. Trimming shortened V by 10 bases and J by 0 bases, and 9 bases separated the two germline ends. The CDR3 contains 13 residues. The CDR3 reads CANQDANTGELFF. The CDR3 DNA is TGTGCCAACCAGGATGCGAACACCGGGGAGCTGTTTTTT.

This clonotype was seen a few times. The chain links TRBV12-3 or TRBV12-4 to TRBJ2-3, with no clear D. The V and J ends lost 2 bases and 6 bases respectively, with 15 bases between them. CDR3 length equals 15 residues. For the CDR3, the DNA is TGTGCCAGCAGTTTAAATGGTTTCGGCTCGGATACGCAGTATTTT. This codes for CASSLNGFGSDTQYF.

In regard to this clonotype: A much larger clone is a single base away; this may be a read error. The chain uses TRBV6-6 and TRBJ2-7; TRBD2 matches at 7 bases. This CDR3 region has 13 residues. Looked up from germline, CDR1 is MNHNY and CDR2 is SVGAGI (reference sequence). DNA of the CDR3: TGTGCCAGCAGTGGAGGGACTAACTACAAGCAGTACTTC. It is translated as CASSGGTNYKQYF.

The sample holds a few counts of this clonotype. This chain links TRBV28 with TRBJ2-7, with D perhaps matching TRBD1 (5 bases). The V and J ends lost 3 bases and 3 bases respectively, with 9 bases between them. Looked up from germline, CDR1 is MDHEN and CDR2 is SYDVKM. The CDR3 sequence is 13 residues long. CDR3 residues: CASSLLGLYEQYF. The CDR3 nucleotides are TGTGCCAGCAGTTTGCTGGGGCTCTACGAGCAGTACTTC.

The chain uses TRBV27 and TRBJ2-1, with TRBD2 matching over 9 bases. Trimming took 5 bases from V and 3 from J; bases not matched to a gene: 5. Looked up from germline, CDR1 is MNHEY and CDR2 is SMNVEV (reference sequence). The CDR3 totals 15 residues. The CDR3: CASSVLAGVYNEQFF. Written as DNA, the CDR3 is TGTGCCAGCAGTGTTTTAGCGGGAGTCTACAATGAGCAGTTCTTC.

This clonotype was detected only a few times. The rearrangement links TRBV12-3 or TRBV12-4 to TRBJ2-2, with 9 bases identical to TRBD1. The CDR3 covers 16 residues. V dropped 6 bases and J dropped 5; count of bases not matched to a gene: 10. CDR3 protein: CASRTGQGLGTGELFF. The CDR3 nucleotides are TGTGCCAGCAGAACGGGACAGGGTCTGGGAACCGGGGAGCTGTTTTTT.